This T cell receptor (beta chain) was obtained from a study of beta chain features in type 1 diabetes. Study results and limitations: It was among patients, rather than healthy donors, that naive, central memory and Treg TCRB repertoires appeared more similar. Researchers report that Type 1 diabetes patients had moderately but significantly shorter TCRB CDR3s across all four CD4+ subsets.

Sorting with CD45RO/CCR7/CD25/CD127/CD95/CD27 yielded naive, central memory, regulatory and stem-like memory CD4+ cells. The investigators reverse transcribed all of the isolated RNA, so they sequenced expressed TCRB transcripts. TCRdb keeps only in-frame clones here, not all; method: immunoSEQ multiplex PCR. The sample comprises more than 550,000 clones, over 12% of which are singletons, and 0.03% to 0.04% rests with the top ten. This clone was observed a few times. As yet, its antigen is unknown. The CDR3 totals 12 residues. The J segment lost 8 bases and the V segment lost 3 bases, leaving 3 bases of the junction unmatched. Germline assignment: CDR1 SEHNR and CDR2 FQNEAQ (reference sequence).

This TCR derives from a young man with type 1 diabetes. The material sequenced was naive CD4+ T cells from blood. The rearrangement uses TRBV7-9 and TRBJ1-1, with TRBD1 matching 7 bases. In DNA, the CDR3 is TGTGCCAGCAGCTTGGTGACAGGGGAAGCTTTCTTT. As protein: CASSLVTGEAFF.